This T cell receptor beta chain was sequenced for a study of CD8 T cells in Susac syndrome. The study sequenced TCR beta in blood CD8+ and CD4+ T cells. Healthy donors constituted the control group, matched for age and sex. Germline lookup yields CDR1 SEHNR and CDR2 FQNEAQ (reference sequence). The CDR3 is made up of 13 amino acids. Trimming pared 1 base from V and 5 bases from J, leaving 6 bases between. Broader study findings: A relatively small number of individuals underwent TCR sequencing and HLA analysis.

Worth noting for this clonotype: Its antigen remains unidentified.

RNA, at roughly 0.45 to 1 ug, was reverse transcribed with random hexamers. Amplification of TCR beta CDR3 was carried out by immunoSEQ multiplex PCR, which covered 54 Vbeta and 13 Jbeta segments. TCRdb ran MiXCR on the immunoSEQ multiplex PCR reads and lists one entry per CDR3 protein. The sample lists 25,000 to 30,000 distinct CDR3 sequences; roughly 92% were seen once. The sample consisted of CD8+ T cells from PBMCs. V gene TRBV7-9 combines with J gene TRBJ1-5; no clear D. The source of this sequence is a human donor in good health. In nucleotides, the CDR3 is TGTGCCAGCAGCTTAGAGGCAGATCAGCCCCAGCATTTT. As protein: CASSLEADQPQHF. Variable domain in full (rest from reference TRBV7-9 and TRBJ1-5): DTGVSQNPRHKITKRGQNVTFRCDPISEHNRLYWYRQTLGQGPEFLTYFQNEAQLEKSRLLSDRFSAERPKGSFSTLEIQRTEQGDSAMYLCASSLEADQPQHFGDGTRLSIL.